These 20 T cell receptor beta chains came from one sample sequenced in a study of technical replicates of blood from a handful of donors. Sequencing used immunoSEQ multiplex PCR; TCRdb keeps in-frame clones, though not all of them. Altogether about 80,000 clones are present, over 75% being singletons, with the ten largest covering 0.39%. The sample was T cells isolated from PBMCs. These receptors all stem from a human donor in good health.

The chain is built from TRBV6-1 and TRBJ2-7, with D hard to call. This CDR3 has 14 residues. Trimming removed 0 bases from V and 1 base from J, with 7 bases in between. The germline gives CDR1 MNHNS, CDR2 SASEGT. The CDR3 sequence is CASSEASTSYEQYF. The CDR3 coding sequence is TGTGCCAGCAGTGAAGCGTCCACTTCCTACGAGCAGTACTTC.

The chain has TRBV9 and TRBJ2-7, with D possibly TRBD1 on 6 matching bases. V lost 4 bases and J 2 bases, leaving 10 bases between the germline ends. The CDR3 is made up of 13 amino acids. Germline V gene data show CDR1 as SGDLS and CDR2 as YYNGEE. The CDR3, as DNA: TGTGCCAGCAGCCGGGACACCGCCTACGAGCAGTACTTC. It translates to CASSRDTAYEQYF.

The rearrangement uses TRBV11-1 and TRBJ2-1, with no clear D. The CDR3 runs 14 residues. Germline V gene sequence: CDR1 SGHAT, CDR2 FQDESV (reference sequence). V was trimmed by 5 bases and J by 0 bases, leaving 8 bases between them. The CDR3 is CASSRYSSYNEQFF. CDR3 in DNA: TGTGCCAGCAGCCGATATAGCTCCTACAATGAGCAGTTCTTC.

This clone was seen many times. The chain is built from TRBV6-5 and TRBJ1-3; 7 bases match TRBD1. J gave up 8 bases and V 5 bases, and 6 bases lay outside the gene matches. CDR3 length equals 13 residues. The germline gives CDR1 MNHEY, CDR2 SVGAGI. CDR3 DNA sequence: TGTGCCAGCAGTCGACAGGGTTCACACACCATATATTTT. This sequence encodes CASSRQGSHTIYF.

This chain uses TRBV11-3 with TRBJ2-7; 8 bases fit TRBD1. Looked up from germline, CDR1 is SGHNT and CDR2 is YENEEA. The CDR3 extends over 15 amino acids. V lost 5 bases, J lost 7 bases, and 13 bases stayed unmatched. This CDR3 is CASSGRQGSQLEQYF. The CDR3 coding sequence is TGTGCCAGCAGCGGGCGACAGGGGTCCCAATTGGAGCAGTACTTC.

V is TRBV19 and J is TRBJ1-4; D is undetermined. This CDR3 has 13 residues. The germline gives CDR1 LNHDA, CDR2 SQIVND (reference sequence). Trimming removed 1 base at V and 7 bases at J, with 7 bases between. This chain's CDR3 is CASSIVRLEKLFF. For the CDR3, the DNA is TGTGCCAGTAGTATAGTCCGACTTGAAAAACTGTTTTTT. The complete variable domain, with remaining parts taken from reference TRBV19 and TRBJ1-4, reads DGGITQSPKYLFRKEGQNVTLSCEQNLNHDAMYWYRQDPGQGLRLIYYSQIVNDFQKGDIAEGYSVSREKKESFPLTVTSAQKNPTAFYLCASSIVRLEKLFFGSGTQLSVL.

This sequence joins TRBV5-1 and TRBJ2-7; 8 nucleotides match TRBD2. V was pared by 3 bases and J by 4 bases, with 6 bases of the junction left unmatched. The germline gives CDR1 SGHRS, CDR2 YFSETQ. The CDR3 totals 14 residues. CDR3 sequence: CASSWRTSTYEQYF. CDR3 in DNA: TGCGCCAGCAGCTGGCGGACTAGCACTTACGAGCAGTACTTC.

This clone has only a few counts. The V gene is TRBV11-2, the J gene TRBJ1-1; 8 positions match TRBD1. After removal of 6 bases from V and 6 bases from J, the junction contained 6 bases not matched to a gene. Germline CDR1 reads SGHAT; CDR2 reads FQNNGV. The CDR3 is made up of 13 amino acids. CDR3 amino acids: CASSPTGGSEAFF. The CDR3 DNA sequence: TGTGCCAGCAGTCCAACAGGGGGTTCTGAAGCTTTCTTT.

This clone occurred a few times. The chain has TRBV4-3 and TRBJ2-5; 11 bases are a match to TRBD2. After removal of 2 bases from V and 4 bases from J, the junction contained 6 bases not matched to a gene. The germline V gene encodes CDR1 LGHNA and CDR2 YSLEER. The CDR3 length is 16 residues. This CDR3 reads CASSQNSLAGGETQYF. In nucleotides, the CDR3 is TGCGCCAGCAGCCAAAACTCCCTAGCGGGAGGAGAGACCCAGTACTTC.

V and J are TRBV15 and TRBJ1-2; 8 bases map to TRBD1. V shed 5 bases, J shed 4 bases, and the junction held 6 bases outside the gene matches. CDR3 length: 14 residues. Germline V lookup: CDR1 LNHNV, CDR2 YYDKDF (reference sequence). The CDR3 sequence: CATSVQTGGYGYTF. In DNA form, the CDR3 reads TGTGCCACCAGCGTTCAAACAGGGGGCTATGGCTACACCTTC.

The rearrangement uses TRBV5-1 and TRBJ2-3; TRBD2 is a possible D gene (5 bases). Between the trimmed V and J ends, which lost 2 bases and 5 bases, there was a span of 6 bases. The CDR3 length is 12 residues. Germline V CDR1 and CDR2: SGHRS, YFSETQ. CDR3 region: CASSFAGDTQYF. CDR3 nucleotide sequence: TGCGCCAGCAGCTTTGCGGGAGATACGCAGTATTTT. The full variable domain, in which reference TRBV5-1 and TRBJ2-3 provide the parts outside the CDR3, is KAGVTQTPRYLIKTRGQQVTLSCSPISGHRSVSWYQQTPGQGLQFLFEYFSETQRNKGNFPGRFSGRQFSNSRSEMNVSTLELGDSALYLCASSFAGDTQYFGPGTRLTVL.

The chain has TRBV11-2 and TRBJ2-7; TRBD2 agrees at 7 bases. The germline gives CDR1 SGHAT, CDR2 FQNNGV. The CDR3 has 17 residues. V lost 1 base, J lost 7 bases, and 16 bases stayed unmatched. For the CDR3, the DNA is TGTGCCAGCAGCTTAGCCCTGTCTAGCGGCCCGGTTGGGGAGCAGTACTTC. Amino acid sequence: CASSLALSSGPVGEQYF.

The chain has TRBV5-1 and TRBJ2-5; TRBD1 agrees at 9 bases. Trimming removed 0 bases from V and 2 bases from J; junction bases left unmatched: 5. This CDR3 has 16 amino acids. CDR1 is SGHRS, CDR2 YFSETQ, per germline. CDR3: CASSLGRDRAQETQYF. DNA of the CDR3: TGCGCCAGCAGCTTGGGGAGGGACAGGGCGCAAGAGACCCAGTACTTC.

The CDR3 reads CATRTAQETQYF. The CDR3, as DNA: TGTGCCACTAGGACAGCCCAAGAGACCCAGTACTTC. The chain is built from TRBV28 and TRBJ2-5, with a possible D match to TRBD1 (6 bases). CDR3 length equals 12 residues. The V end lost 10 bases, the J end lost 1 base, and 10 bases lay between the germline ends. CDR1 is MDHEN, CDR2 SYDVKM, per germline.

V usage is TRBV6-5 and J usage is TRBJ1-2; 7 nucleotides match TRBD1. Germline CDR1 is MNHEY and CDR2 is SVGAGI. Unmatched junction bases numbered 6, after V lost 6 bases and J lost 2 bases. The CDR3 length is 14 residues. CDR3 protein: CASRGQQGNYGYTF. CDR3 DNA: TGTGCCAGCAGGGGTCAACAGGGGAACTATGGCTACACCTTC.

The table lists this clone with a count of one. The V and J genes are TRBV2 and TRBJ1-5, with TRBD1 as a possible D gene (5 bases). From germline, CDR1 is SNHLY and CDR2 FYNNEI. The CDR3 is made up of 15 amino acids. V lost 5 bases, J lost 3 bases, and 14 bases lay in between. The CDR3 reads CASSRAGYTNQPQHF. For the CDR3, the DNA is TGTGCCAGCAGTCGGGCAGGGTATACCAATCAGCCCCAGCATTTT. Together with reference TRBV2 and TRBJ1-5, the CDR3 gives the full variable domain: EPEVTQTPSHQVTQMGQEVILRCVPISNHLYFYWYRQILGQKVEFLVSFYNNEISEKSEIFDDQFSVERPDGSNFTLKIRSTKLEDSAMYFCASSRAGYTNQPQHFGDGTRLSIL.

The V and J genes are TRBV5-4 and TRBJ2-1; 13 bases align to TRBD2. The CDR3 has 16 amino acids. Germline V CDR1 and CDR2: SGHNT, YYREEE (reference sequence). J gave up 8 bases and V 0 bases, and 5 bases lay outside the gene matches. CDR3 loop: CASSLAPGLAGHEQFF. The CDR3 DNA reads as TGTGCCAGCAGCTTGGCTCCGGGACTAGCGGGGCATGAGCAGTTCTTC. The full variable domain, in which reference TRBV5-4 and TRBJ2-1 provide the parts outside the CDR3, is ETGVTQSPTHLIKTRGQQVTLRCSSQSGHNTVSWYQQALGQGPQFIFQYYREEENGRGNFPPRFSGLQFPNYSSELNVNALELDDSALYLCASSLAPGLAGHEQFFGPGTRLTVL.

This CDR3 reads CASSLTFRGTSANEQFF. The CDR3 DNA reads as TGTGCCAGCAGCTTAACGTTTCGCGGGACTAGCGCCAATGAGCAGTTCTTC. The chain employs TRBV7-3 and TRBJ2-1, with 10 bases matching TRBD2. The CDR3 runs 17 residues. Per germline, CDR1 SGHTA and CDR2 FQGTGA. V shed 0 bases and J 6 bases; nucleotides not matched to a gene: 8. The complete variable domain, with remaining parts taken from reference TRBV7-3 and TRBJ2-1, reads GAGVSQTPSNKVTEKGKYVELRCDPISGHTALYWYRQSLGQGPEFLIYFQGTGAADDSGLPNDRFFAVRPEGSVSTLKIQRTERGDSAVYLCASSLTFRGTSANEQFFGPGTRLTVL.

This chain links TRBV5-4 with TRBJ2-3, with D perhaps TRBD1 (5 bases). V was trimmed by 2 bases and J by 2 bases, leaving 9 bases between them. CDR1 is SGHNT and CDR2 is YYREEE in the germline V gene (reference sequence). The CDR3 contains 14 residues. CDR3 sequence reads: CASSLGDITDTQYF. The CDR3 DNA reads as TGTGCCAGCAGCTTAGGGGATATCACAGATACGCAGTATTTT.

V gene TRBV5-8 combines with J gene TRBJ2-3; D possibly corresponds to TRBD1 (5 bases). CDR3 length: 14 amino acids. V dropped 0 bases and J dropped 4 bases, with 9 bases sitting between them. Germline values: CDR1 SGHTS, CDR2 YDEGEE. CDR3 DNA sequence: TGTGCCAGCAGCTTGGGCAGGGTTTCAGATACGCAGTATTTT. It specifies CASSLGRVSDTQYF.